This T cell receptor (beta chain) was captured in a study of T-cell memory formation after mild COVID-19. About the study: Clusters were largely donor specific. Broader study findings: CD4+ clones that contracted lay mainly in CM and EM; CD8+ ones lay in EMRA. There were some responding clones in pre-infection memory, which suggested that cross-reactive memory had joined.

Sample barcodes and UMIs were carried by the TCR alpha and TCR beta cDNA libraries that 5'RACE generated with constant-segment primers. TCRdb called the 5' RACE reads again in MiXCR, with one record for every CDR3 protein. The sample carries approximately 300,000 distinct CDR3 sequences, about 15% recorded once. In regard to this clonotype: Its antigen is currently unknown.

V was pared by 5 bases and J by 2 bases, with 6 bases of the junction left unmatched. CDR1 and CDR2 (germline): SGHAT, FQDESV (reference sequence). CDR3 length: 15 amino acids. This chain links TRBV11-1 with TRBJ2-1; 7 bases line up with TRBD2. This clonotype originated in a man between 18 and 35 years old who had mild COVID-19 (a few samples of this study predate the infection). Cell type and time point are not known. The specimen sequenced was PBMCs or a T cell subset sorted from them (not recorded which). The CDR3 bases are TGTGCCAGCAGCGCCCCCGGGACTACCTACAATGAGCAGTTCTTC. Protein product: CASSAPGTTYNEQFF.